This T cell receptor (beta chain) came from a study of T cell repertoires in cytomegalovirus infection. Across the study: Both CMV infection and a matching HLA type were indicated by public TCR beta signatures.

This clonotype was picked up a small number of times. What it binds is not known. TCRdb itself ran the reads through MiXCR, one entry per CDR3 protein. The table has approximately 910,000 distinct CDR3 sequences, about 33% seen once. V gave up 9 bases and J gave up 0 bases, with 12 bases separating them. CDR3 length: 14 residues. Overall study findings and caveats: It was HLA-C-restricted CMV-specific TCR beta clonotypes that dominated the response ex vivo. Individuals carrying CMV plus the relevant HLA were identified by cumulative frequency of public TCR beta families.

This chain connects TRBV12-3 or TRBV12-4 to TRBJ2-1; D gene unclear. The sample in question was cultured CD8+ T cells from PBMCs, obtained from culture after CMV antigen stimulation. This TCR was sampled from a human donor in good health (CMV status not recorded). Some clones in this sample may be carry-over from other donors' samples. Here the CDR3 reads CASASGSSYNEQFF. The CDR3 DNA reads TGTGCCAGTGCTAGTGGAAGCTCCTACAATGAGCAGTTCTTC.